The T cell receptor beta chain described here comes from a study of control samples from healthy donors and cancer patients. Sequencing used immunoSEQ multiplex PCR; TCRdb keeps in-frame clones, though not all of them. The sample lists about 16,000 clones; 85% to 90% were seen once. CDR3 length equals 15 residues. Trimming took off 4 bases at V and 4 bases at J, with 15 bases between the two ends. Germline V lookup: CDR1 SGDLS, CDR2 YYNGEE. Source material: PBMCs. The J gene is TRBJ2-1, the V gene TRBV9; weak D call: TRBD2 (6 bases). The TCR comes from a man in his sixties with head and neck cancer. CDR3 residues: CASSPRRGEYNEQFF. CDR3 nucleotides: TGTGCCAGCAGCCCCAGGAGGGGCGAATACAATGAGCAGTTCTTC.